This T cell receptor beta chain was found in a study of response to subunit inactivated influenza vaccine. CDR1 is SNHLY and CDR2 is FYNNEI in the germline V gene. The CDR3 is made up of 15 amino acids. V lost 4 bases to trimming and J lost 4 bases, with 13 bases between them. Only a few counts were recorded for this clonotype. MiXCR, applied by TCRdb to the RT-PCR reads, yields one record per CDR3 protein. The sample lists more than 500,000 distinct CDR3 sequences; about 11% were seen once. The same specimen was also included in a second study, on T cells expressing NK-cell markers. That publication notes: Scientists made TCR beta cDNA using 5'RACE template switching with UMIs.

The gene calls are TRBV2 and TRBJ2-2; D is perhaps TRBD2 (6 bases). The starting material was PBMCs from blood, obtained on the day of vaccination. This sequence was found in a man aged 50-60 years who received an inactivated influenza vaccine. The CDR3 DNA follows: TGTGCCAGCAGTGGGGACTTTCTGGTCACCGGGGAGCTGTTTTTT. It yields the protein CASSGDFLVTGELFF. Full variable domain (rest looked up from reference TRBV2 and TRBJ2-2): EPEVTQTPSHQVTQMGQEVILRCVPISNHLYFYWYRQILGQKVEFLVSFYNNEISEKSEIFDDQFSVERPDGSNFTLKIRSTKLEDSAMYFCASSGDFLVTGELFFGEGSRLTVL.